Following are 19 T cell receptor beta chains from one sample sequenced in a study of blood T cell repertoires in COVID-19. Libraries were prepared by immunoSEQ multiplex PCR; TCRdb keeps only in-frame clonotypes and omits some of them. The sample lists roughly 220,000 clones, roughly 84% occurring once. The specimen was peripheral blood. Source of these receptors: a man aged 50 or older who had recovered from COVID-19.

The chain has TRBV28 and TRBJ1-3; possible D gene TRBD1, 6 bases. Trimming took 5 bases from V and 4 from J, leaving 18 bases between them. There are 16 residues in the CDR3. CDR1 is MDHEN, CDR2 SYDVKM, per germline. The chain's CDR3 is CASSDAGAGSGNTIYF. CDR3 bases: TGTGCCAGCAGTGACGCAGGGGCAGGCTCGGGAAACACCATATATTTT.

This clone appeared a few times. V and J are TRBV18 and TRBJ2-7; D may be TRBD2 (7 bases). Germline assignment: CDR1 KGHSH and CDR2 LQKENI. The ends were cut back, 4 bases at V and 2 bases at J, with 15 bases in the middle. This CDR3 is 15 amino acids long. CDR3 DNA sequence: TGTGCCAGCTCACTCCAACAGGGAGGGCCCTACGAGCAGTACTTC. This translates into CASSLQQGGPYEQYF.

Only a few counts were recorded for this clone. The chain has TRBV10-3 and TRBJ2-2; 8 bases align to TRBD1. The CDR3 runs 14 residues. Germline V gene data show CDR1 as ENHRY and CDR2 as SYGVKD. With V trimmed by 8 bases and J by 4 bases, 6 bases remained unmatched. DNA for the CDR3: TGTGCCATCCGACGACAGGGGTCCACCGGGGAGCTGTTTTTT. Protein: CAIRRQGSTGELFF.

The CDR3 spells CATSRGGEGSNTEAFF. The CDR3 DNA is TGTGCCACCAGCAGAGGAGGGGAGGGGTCGAACACTGAAGCTTTCTTT. The chain employs TRBV15 and TRBJ1-1; TRBD1 is a possible D gene (5 bases). Germline lookup yields CDR1 LNHNV and CDR2 YYDKDF (reference sequence). The ends were cut back, 1 base at V and 1 base at J, with 13 bases in the middle. The CDR3 has 16 amino acids. The variable domain in full, completed from reference TRBV15 and TRBJ1-1, reads DAMVIQNPRYQVTQFGKPVTLSCSQTLNHNVMYWYQQKSSQAPKLLFHYYDKDFNNEADTPDNFQSRRPNTSFCFLDIRSPGLGDTAMYLCATSRGGEGSNTEAFFGQGTRLTVV.

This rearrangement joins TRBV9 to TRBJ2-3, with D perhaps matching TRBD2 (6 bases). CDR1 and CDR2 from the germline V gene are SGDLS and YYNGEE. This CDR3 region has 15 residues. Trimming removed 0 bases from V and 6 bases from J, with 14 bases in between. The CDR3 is CASSVVGSGGDTQYF. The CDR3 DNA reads TGTGCCAGCAGCGTAGTAGGTAGCGGAGGGGATACGCAGTATTTT. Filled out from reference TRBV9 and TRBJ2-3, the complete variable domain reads DSGVTQTPKHLITATGQRVTLRCSPRSGDLSVYWYQQSLDQGLQFLIQYYNGEERAKGNILERFSAQQFPDLHSELNLSSLELGDSALYFCASSVVGSGGDTQYFGPGTRLTVL.

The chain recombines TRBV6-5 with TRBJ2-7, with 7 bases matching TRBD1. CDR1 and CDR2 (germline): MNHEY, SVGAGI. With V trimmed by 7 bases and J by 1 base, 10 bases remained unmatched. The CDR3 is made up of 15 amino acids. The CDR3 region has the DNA TGTGCCAGCATACGACAGGGAATCACATCCTACGAGCAGTACTTC. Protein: CASIRQGITSYEQYF.

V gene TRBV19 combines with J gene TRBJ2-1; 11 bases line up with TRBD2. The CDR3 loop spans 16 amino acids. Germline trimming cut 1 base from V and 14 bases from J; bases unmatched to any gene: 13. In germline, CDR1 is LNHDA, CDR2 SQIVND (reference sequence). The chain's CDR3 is CASSIGSIAGGPQEFF. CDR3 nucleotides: TGTGCCAGTAGTATAGGGTCGATAGCGGGAGGGCCTCAGGAGTTCTTC. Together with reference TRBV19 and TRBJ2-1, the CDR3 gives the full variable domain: DGGITQSPKYLFRKEGQNVTLSCEQNLNHDAMYWYRQDPGQGLRLIYYSQIVNDFQKGDIAEGYSVSREKKESFPLTVTSAQKNPTAFYLCASSIGSIAGGPQEFFGPGTRLTVL.

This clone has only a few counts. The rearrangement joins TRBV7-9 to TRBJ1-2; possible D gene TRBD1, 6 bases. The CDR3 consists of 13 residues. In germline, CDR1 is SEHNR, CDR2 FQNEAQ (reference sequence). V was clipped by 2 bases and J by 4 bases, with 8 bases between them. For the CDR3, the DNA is TGTGCCAGCAGCTTACAGGGGAGCTATGGCTACACCTTC. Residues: CASSLQGSYGYTF.

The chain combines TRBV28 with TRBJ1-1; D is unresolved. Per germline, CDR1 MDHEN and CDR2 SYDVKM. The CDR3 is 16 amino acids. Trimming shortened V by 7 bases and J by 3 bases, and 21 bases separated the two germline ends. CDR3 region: CASTPPGWRPDTEAFF. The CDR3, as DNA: TGTGCCAGCACTCCCCCGGGTTGGAGGCCGGACACTGAAGCTTTCTTT.

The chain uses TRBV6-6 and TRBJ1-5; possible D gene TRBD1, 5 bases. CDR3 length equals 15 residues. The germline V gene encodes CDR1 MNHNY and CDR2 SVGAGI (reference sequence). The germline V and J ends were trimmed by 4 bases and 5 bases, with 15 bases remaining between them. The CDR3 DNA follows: TGTGCCAGCAGTTCCCCGGGGGGTAGGGATCAGCCCCAGCATTTT. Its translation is CASSSPGGRDQPQHF.

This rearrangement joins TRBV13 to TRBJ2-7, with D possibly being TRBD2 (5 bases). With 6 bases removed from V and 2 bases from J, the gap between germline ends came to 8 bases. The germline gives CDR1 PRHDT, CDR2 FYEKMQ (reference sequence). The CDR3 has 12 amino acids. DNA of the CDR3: TGTGCCAGCAGTCGAGGGCCCTACGAGCAGTACTTC. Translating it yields CASSRGPYEQYF.

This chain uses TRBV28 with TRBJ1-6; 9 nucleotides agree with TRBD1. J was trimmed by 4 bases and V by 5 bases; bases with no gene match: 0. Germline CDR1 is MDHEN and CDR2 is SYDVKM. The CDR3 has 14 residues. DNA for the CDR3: TGTGCCAGCAGTGGACAGGGGTATAATTCACCCCTCCACTTT. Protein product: CASSGQGYNSPLHF.

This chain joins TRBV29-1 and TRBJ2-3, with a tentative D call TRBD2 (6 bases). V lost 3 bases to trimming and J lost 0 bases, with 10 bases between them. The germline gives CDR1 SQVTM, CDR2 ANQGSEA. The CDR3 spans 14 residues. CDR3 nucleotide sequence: TGCAGCGTTGACCCCGGGACTAGCACAGATACGCAGTATTTT. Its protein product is CSVDPGTSTDTQYF.

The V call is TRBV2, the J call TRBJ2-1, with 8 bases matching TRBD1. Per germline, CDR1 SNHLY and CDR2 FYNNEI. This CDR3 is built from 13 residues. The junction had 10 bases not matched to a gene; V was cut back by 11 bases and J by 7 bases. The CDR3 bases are TGTGCCGCAACGGGACAGGAAACTAATGAGCAGTTCTTC. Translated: CAATGQETNEQFF.

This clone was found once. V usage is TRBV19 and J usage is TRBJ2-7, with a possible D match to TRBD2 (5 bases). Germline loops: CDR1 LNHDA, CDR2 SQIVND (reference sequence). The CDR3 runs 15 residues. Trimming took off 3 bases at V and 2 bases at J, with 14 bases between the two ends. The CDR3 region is CASSISGFRTYEQYF. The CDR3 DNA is TGTGCCAGTAGTATCAGCGGATTCCGAACCTACGAGCAGTACTTC.

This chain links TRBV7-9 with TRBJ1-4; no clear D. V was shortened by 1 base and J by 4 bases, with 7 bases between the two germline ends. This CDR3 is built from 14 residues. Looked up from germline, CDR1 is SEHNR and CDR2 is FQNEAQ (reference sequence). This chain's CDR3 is CASSLEQFNEKLFF. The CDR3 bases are TGTGCCAGCAGCTTAGAACAGTTTAATGAAAAACTGTTTTTT.

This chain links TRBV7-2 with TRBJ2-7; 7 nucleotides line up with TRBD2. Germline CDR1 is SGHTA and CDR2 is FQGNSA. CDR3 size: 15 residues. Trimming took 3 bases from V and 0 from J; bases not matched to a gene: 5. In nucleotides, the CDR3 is TGTGCCAGCAGCTTGTCGGGAGGACCCTCCTACGAGCAGTACTTC. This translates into CASSLSGGPSYEQYF.

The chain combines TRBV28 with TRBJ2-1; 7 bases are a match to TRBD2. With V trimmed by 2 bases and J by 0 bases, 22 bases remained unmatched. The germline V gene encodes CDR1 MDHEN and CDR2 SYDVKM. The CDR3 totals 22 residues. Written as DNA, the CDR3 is TGTGCCAGCAGTTTAGGATATCGTTTGCGGGAGACCCCAAAAGCCTCCTACAATGAGCAGTTCTTC. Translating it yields CASSLGYRLRETPKASYNEQFF.

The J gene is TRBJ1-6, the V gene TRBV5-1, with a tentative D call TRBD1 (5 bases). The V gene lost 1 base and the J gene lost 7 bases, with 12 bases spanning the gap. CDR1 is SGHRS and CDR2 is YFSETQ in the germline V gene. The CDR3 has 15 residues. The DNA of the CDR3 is TGCGCCAGCAGCTTGTGGGGCGGAGAAAATTCACCCCTCCACTTT. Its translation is CASSLWGGENSPLHF.